This T cell receptor beta chain appears in the sequencing data of a study of CXCR3-negative and CXCR3-positive naive CD8 T cells. Through 5' RACE with UMI labels, the TRB cDNA libraries were prepared. Reanalyzing the 5' RACE reads, TCRdb keeps one entry per CDR3 protein, without DNA. The repertoire table contains tens of thousands of distinct CDR3 sequences. The CDR3 has 15 residues. Germline CDR1 reads SGHVS; CDR2 reads FNYEAQ. The source material was memory CD8+ T cells from blood. The chain couples TRBV7-6 to TRBJ2-3; lacking DNA, the TRBD1 call made by TCRdb goes unchecked. The receptor was isolated from a human donor in good health. Some clones in this sample may be carry-over from other donors' samples. The CDR3 loop reads CASSTAGGPPDTQYF.